This TCR beta chain was profiled in a study of T cell responses to AZD1222 COVID-19 vaccine. Using immunoSEQ multiplex PCR, the repertoire was profiled, and TCRdb retains in-frame clones only, with some absent. Of 75,000 to 85,000 clones in the sample, around 90% are singletons; the top ten hold about a quarter. Germline V CDR1 and CDR2: MGHDK, SYGVNS. V lost 1 base to trimming and J lost 7 bases; unmatched junction nucleotides: 9. This CDR3 comprises 17 residues. Study outcomes and limitations: Among the donors, most were white British and more were female, and clonal diversity was possibly underestimated. All repertoire sampling was performed exclusively after the peak T cell response.

As concerns this clone: Its antigen is not known.

The source is an adult in good health. The specimen was peripheral blood, collected on day 0 of AZD1222 vaccination. V usage is TRBV25-1 and J usage is TRBJ1-6, with 8 bases matching TRBD1. The CDR3: CASSEFAGTGENSPLHF. CDR3 bases: TGTGCCAGCAGTGAATTTGCGGGGACAGGAGAAAATTCACCCCTCCACTTT.